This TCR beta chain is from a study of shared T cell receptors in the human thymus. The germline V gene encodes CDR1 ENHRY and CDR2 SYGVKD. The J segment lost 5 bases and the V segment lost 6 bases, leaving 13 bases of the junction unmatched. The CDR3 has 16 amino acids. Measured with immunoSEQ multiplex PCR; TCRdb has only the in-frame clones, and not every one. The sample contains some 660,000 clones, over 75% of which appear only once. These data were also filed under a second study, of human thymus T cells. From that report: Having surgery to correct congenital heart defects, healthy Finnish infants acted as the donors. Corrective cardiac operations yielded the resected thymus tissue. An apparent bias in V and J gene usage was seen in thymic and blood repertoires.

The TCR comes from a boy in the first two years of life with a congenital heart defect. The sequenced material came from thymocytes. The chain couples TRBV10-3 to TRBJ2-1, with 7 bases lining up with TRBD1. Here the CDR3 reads CAIREPKDRSNNEQFF. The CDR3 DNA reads TGTGCCATCAGAGAACCAAAGGACAGGTCAAACAATGAGCAGTTCTTC.